Listed below are T cell receptor beta chains from one sample, sequenced in a study of T cells in Graves' hyperthyroidism and ophthalmopathy. MiXCR, run by TCRdb on the multiplex PCR reads, gives a single entry per CDR3 protein. The sample yields approximately 330,000 distinct CDR3 sequences, around a sixth seen once. The sample comprised blood. The origin of the receptors is a woman aged 45 to 65 with Graves' hyperthyroidism. Both conserved end residues are part of each CDR3. The order of the fields is CDR3 protein, clone size, V gene, J gene, D gene. D genes are given only for firm matches. A row's size may be missing; if present it is once, few, many or a size class.

CSASAGQGLQKLFF,few,TRBV20-1,TRBJ1-4,TRBD1
CSVALRVIQETQYF,-,TRBV29-1,TRBJ2-5,-
CASSPTTGGLNTEAFF,-,TRBV7-9,TRBJ1-1,TRBD1
CSAKIWDRNTGELFF,-,TRBV29-1,TRBJ2-2,TRBD1
CASSLLLIETSGHKDF,-,TRBV11-2,TRBJ2-5,TRBD2
CASSQDSGGNTIYF,many,TRBV3-1,TRBJ1-3,-
CASTKWGTGELFF,few,TRBV28,TRBJ2-2,-
CSATRRGQSVGELFF,-,TRBV20-1,TRBJ2-2,TRBD1
CASSQRQGAGLRGYTF,once,TRBV5-1,TRBJ1-2,TRBD1
CASSEGQYNEQFF,many,TRBV6-1,TRBJ2-1,-
CASSGSSDQPQHF,few,TRBV2,TRBJ1-5,-
CASSEMGLAGREQYF,-,TRBV10-1,TRBJ2-7,TRBD2
CASARDSGANVLTF,-,TRBV10-3,TRBJ2-6,-
CSIGTSVGGETQYF,few,TRBV20-1,TRBJ2-5,TRBD2
CASSLVQRTRYNEQFF,many,TRBV28,TRBJ2-1,TRBD2
CASSPGGFQRGNTGELFF,-,TRBV7-2,TRBJ2-2,TRBD2
CSARGGRASEQYF,many,TRBV20-1,TRBJ2-7,TRBD2
CSARDLGRGAKSDNEQFF,-,TRBV20-1,TRBJ2-1,-
CASRTGYGYTF,-,TRBV27,TRBJ1-2,TRBD1